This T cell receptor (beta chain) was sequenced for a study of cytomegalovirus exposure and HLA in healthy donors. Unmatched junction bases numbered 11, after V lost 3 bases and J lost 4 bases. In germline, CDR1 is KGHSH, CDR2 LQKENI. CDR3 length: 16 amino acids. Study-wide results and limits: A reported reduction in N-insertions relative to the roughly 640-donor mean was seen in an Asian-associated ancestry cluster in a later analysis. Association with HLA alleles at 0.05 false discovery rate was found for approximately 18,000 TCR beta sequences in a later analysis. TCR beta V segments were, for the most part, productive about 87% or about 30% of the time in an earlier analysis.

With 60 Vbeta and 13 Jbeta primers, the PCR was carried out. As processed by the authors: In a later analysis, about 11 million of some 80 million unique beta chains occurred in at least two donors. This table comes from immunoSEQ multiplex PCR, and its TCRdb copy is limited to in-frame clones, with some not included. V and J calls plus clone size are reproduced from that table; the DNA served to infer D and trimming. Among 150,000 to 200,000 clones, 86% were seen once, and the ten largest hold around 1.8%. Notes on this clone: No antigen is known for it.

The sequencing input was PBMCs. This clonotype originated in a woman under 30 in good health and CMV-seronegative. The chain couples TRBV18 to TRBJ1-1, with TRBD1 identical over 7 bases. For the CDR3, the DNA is TGTGCCAGCTCACCTTCTACAGGGGCAGGAGGCACTGAAGCTTTCTTT. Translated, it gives CASSPSTGAGGTEAFF.